Sequencing of this T cell receptor (beta chain) was carried out in a study of CD8 T cells in ankylosing spondylitis. Findings of the study overall: In ankylosing spondylitis blood, a motif of about eight highly homologous TCR beta variants appeared characteristic.

TCRdb re-called the 5' RACE reads with MiXCR, one entry per CDR3 protein. The profile shows fewer than 750,000 distinct CDR3 sequences, 15% to 20% of them singletons. Deletions cut 3 bases from V and 5 bases from J, with 14 bases between. Germline values: CDR1 DFQATT, CDR2 SNEGSKA (reference sequence). This CDR3 is 13 amino acids long. Note on this clonotype: Antigen unknown.

The sequence derives from a male donor with ankylosing spondylitis. Sequencing used blood, either unsorted or a sorted T cell fraction (not recorded which). The chain is built from TRBV20-1 and TRBJ2-7; TRBD2 is a possible D gene (5 bases). CDR3 in DNA: TGCAGTGCTAGTGGGCCCATGGAGGACGAGCAGTACTTC. Translating it yields CSASGPMEDEQYF.